These 23 T cell receptor beta chains came from one sample sequenced in a study of T-cell memory formation after mild COVID-19. MiXCR, applied by TCRdb to the 5' RACE reads, yields one record per CDR3 protein. The table has roughly 200,000 distinct CDR3 sequences, 9.5% to 10% seen once. The material sequenced was PBMCs or a T cell subset sorted from them (not recorded which). The source is a young man who had mild COVID-19 (a few samples of this study predate the infection). Cell type and time point are not known.

The rearrangement uses TRBV19 and TRBJ2-3; 10 nucleotides agree with TRBD2. Germline loops: CDR1 LNHDA, CDR2 SQIVND (reference sequence). V was pared by 4 bases and J by 5 bases, with 12 bases of the junction left unmatched. The CDR3 spans 17 residues. CDR3 sequence: CASSKGGTSGVGDTQYF. The CDR3 bases are TGTGCCAGTAGTAAAGGGGGTACTAGCGGGGTGGGAGATACGCAGTATTTT. Drawing the rest from reference TRBV19 and TRBJ2-3, the complete variable domain is DGGITQSPKYLFRKEGQNVTLSCEQNLNHDAMYWYRQDPGQGLRLIYYSQIVNDFQKGDIAEGYSVSREKKESFPLTVTSAQKNPTAFYLCASSKGGTSGVGDTQYFGPGTRLTVL.

This clonotype has a handful of counts. The chain carries TRBV15 and TRBJ2-5; 7 bases agree with TRBD1. V trimming: 3 bases; J trimming: 7 bases; junction bases outside the gene matches: 11. The CDR3 runs 15 residues. CDR1 is LNHNV, CDR2 YYDKDF, per germline (reference sequence). The CDR3 spells CATSSRPGGLVTQYF. CDR3 coding DNA: TGTGCCACCAGCAGCAGGCCAGGGGGATTGGTGACCCAGTACTTC. The variable domain in full, with the rest retrieved from reference TRBV15 and TRBJ2-5, is DAMVIQNPRYQVTQFGKPVTLSCSQTLNHNVMYWYQQKSSQAPKLLFHYYDKDFNNEADTPDNFQSRRPNTSFCFLDIRSPGLGDTAMYLCATSSRPGGLVTQYFGPGTRLLVL.

There are many counts of this clonotype. This chain connects TRBV5-1 to TRBJ2-7, with 9 bases matching TRBD1. This CDR3 has 14 amino acids. V shed 4 bases and J 3 bases; nucleotides not matched to a gene: 5. Germline CDR1 and CDR2: SGHRS and YFSETQ. The CDR3, as DNA: TGCGCCAGCAGCCCGGGACAGGGCGGCTACGAGCAGTACTTC. Amino acids: CASSPGQGGYEQYF.

The chain has TRBV28 and TRBJ1-5; 9 nucleotides match TRBD1. Germline-derived CDR1 and CDR2 are MDHEN and SYDVKM. The CDR3 has 15 amino acids. Trimming at V came to 5 bases and at J to 7 bases, leaving 9 bases not matched to a gene. The CDR3 sequence is CASSPGTGLGQPQHF. DNA of the CDR3: TGTGCCAGCAGTCCCGGGACAGGGCTCGGGCAGCCCCAGCATTTT.

The rearrangement links TRBV6-5 to TRBJ1-6, with D perhaps TRBD1 (6 bases). Germline CDR1 and CDR2: MNHEY and SVGAGI. Trimming stripped 5 bases from V and 5 bases from J, with 13 bases between. The CDR3 runs 15 residues. The CDR3 DNA reads as TGTGCCAGCAGTCTTCACAGGGCGGATAATTCACCCCTCCACTTT. Translated, it gives CASSLHRADNSPLHF.

This clonotype was seen more than once but under ten times. This chain uses TRBV5-1 with TRBJ2-7, with D possibly matching TRBD1 (5 bases). This CDR3 has 15 amino acids. V was cut by 4 bases and J by 7 bases, with 21 bases left in between. Germline V gene sequence: CDR1 SGHRS, CDR2 YFSETQ. The CDR3 sequence: CASSGIPTAIREQYF. CDR3 DNA: TGCGCCAGCAGCGGTATCCCGACAGCTATTAGAGAGCAGTACTTC. The whole variable domain, filled in from reference TRBV5-1 and TRBJ2-7, reads KAGVTQTPRYLIKTRGQQVTLSCSPISGHRSVSWYQQTPGQGLQFLFEYFSETQRNKGNFPGRFSGRQFSNSRSEMNVSTLELGDSALYLCASSGIPTAIREQYFGPGTRLTVT.

The sample holds a few counts of this clonotype. The chain links TRBV6-5 to TRBJ2-3; tentatively, D is TRBD1 (6 bases). V lost 7 bases and J 3 bases, leaving 11 bases between the germline ends. Germline assignment: CDR1 MNHEY and CDR2 SVGAGI. This CDR3 has 13 amino acids. The CDR3 nucleotides are TGTGCCAGCACCGACCAGGGGACAGATACGCAGTATTTT. This gives the protein CASTDQGTDTQYF.

This clonotype was seen only a few times. The chain employs TRBV7-7 and TRBJ2-1, with a weak D call TRBD1 (6 bases). The ends were cut back, 5 bases at V and 9 bases at J, with 17 bases in the middle. Looked up from germline, CDR1 is SSHAT and CDR2 is FNYEAQ (reference sequence). This CDR3 is built from 14 residues. The CDR3 spells CASSPQIQGSEQFF. The DNA for the CDR3 is TGTGCCAGCAGCCCACAGATACAGGGAAGTGAGCAGTTCTTC.

This clonotype has only a few counts. This chain links TRBV2 with TRBJ2-7; D uncertain. This CDR3 is built from 14 residues. Trimming took off 0 bases at V and 0 bases at J, with 6 bases between the two ends. Germline V gene lookup returns CDR1 SNHLY and CDR2 FYNNEI. DNA for the CDR3: TGTGCCAGCAGTGAAGCGCACGGCTCCTACGAGCAGTACTTC. Translated: CASSEAHGSYEQYF.

This clonotype turned up a few times. The V gene is TRBV20-1, the J gene TRBJ1-2, with no clear D. CDR1 is DFQATT and CDR2 is SNEGSKA in the germline V gene (reference sequence). The CDR3 contains 13 residues. The ends were cut back, 3 bases at V and 7 bases at J, with 15 bases in the middle. CDR3 DNA: TGCAGTGCTAGTTGGGGTAGGGTTGGTGGCTACACCTTC. Translation: CSASWGRVGGYTF.

This clonotype was recorded at least ten times. The V call is TRBV7-6, the J call TRBJ2-1; 8 bases match TRBD1. V gave up 3 bases and J gave up 0 bases; unmatched junction bases: 1. Germline CDR1 is SGHVS and CDR2 is FNYEAQ. The CDR3 contains 15 residues. The CDR3 DNA is TGTGCCAGCAGCTTCGGACAGGGCTCCTACAATGAGCAGTTCTTC. Protein: CASSFGQGSYNEQFF. The full variable domain, rest sourced from reference TRBV7-6 and TRBJ2-1, is GAGVSQSPRYKVTKRGQDVALRCDPISGHVSLYWYRQALGQGPEFLTYFNYEAQQDKSGLPNDRFSAERPEGSISTLTIQRTEQRDSAMYRCASSFGQGSYNEQFFGPGTRLTVL.

This clonotype has only a few counts. The J gene is TRBJ2-2, the V gene TRBV12-3 or TRBV12-4; D might be TRBD1 or TRBD2, each matching 6 bases. V was shortened by 6 bases and J by 6 bases, with 17 bases between the two germline ends. The CDR3 has 15 amino acids. The CDR3 nucleotides are TGTGCCAGCAGAGACCGGGGGCCGGGGGCCGGGGAGCTGTTTTTT. Its translation: CASRDRGPGAGELFF.

The V gene is TRBV9, the J gene TRBJ1-1; D gene unclear. The CDR3 spans 15 residues. Germline-derived CDR1 and CDR2 are SGDLS and YYNGEE. The ends were cut back, 0 bases at V and 5 bases at J, with 14 bases in the middle. CDR3 region: CASSVDPLTGTEAFF. The CDR3 region has the DNA TGTGCCAGCAGCGTAGACCCTTTGACTGGTACTGAAGCTTTCTTT.

V usage is TRBV5-1 and J usage is TRBJ2-5, with 11 bases aligning to TRBD2. This CDR3 has 14 amino acids. The ends lost 4 bases at V and 5 bases at J; junction bases unmatched: 4. Looked up from germline, CDR1 is SGHRS and CDR2 is YFSETQ. The DNA for the CDR3 is TGCGCCAGCAGCCGGGGGACTAGCGGCGAGACCCAGTACTTC. It yields the protein CASSRGTSGETQYF. The complete variable domain, with remaining parts taken from reference TRBV5-1 and TRBJ2-5, reads KAGVTQTPRYLIKTRGQQVTLSCSPISGHRSVSWYQQTPGQGLQFLFEYFSETQRNKGNFPGRFSGRQFSNSRSEMNVSTLELGDSALYLCASSRGTSGETQYFGPGTRLLVL.

This clonotype came up many times. The chain uses TRBV7-8 and TRBJ2-7, with D perhaps TRBD1 (5 bases). The CDR3 consists of 13 residues. Trimming took off 2 bases at V and 3 bases at J, with 8 bases between the two ends. Looked up from germline, CDR1 is SGHVS and CDR2 is FQNEAQ. The CDR3 loop is CASSLSTDYEQYF. The CDR3 DNA is TGTGCCAGCAGCTTATCGACAGACTACGAGCAGTACTTC.

This clonotype has at least ten counts. This CDR3 is CASSLSTPTEAFF. The DNA for the CDR3 is TGTGCCAGCAGCTTATCGACACCCACTGAAGCTTTCTTT. The chain joins TRBV11-2 to TRBJ1-1; D is uncertain. Germline V lookup: CDR1 SGHAT, CDR2 FQNNGV. This CDR3 is built from 13 residues. The V end was cut by 2 bases, the J end by 4 bases, with 8 bases between.

This clonotype was picked up a small number of times. This chain uses TRBV20-1 with TRBJ2-7, with TRBD1 matching over 9 bases. The germline CDR1 and CDR2 sequences are DFQATT and SNEGSKA (reference sequence). J was trimmed by 4 bases and V by 4 bases; bases with no gene match: 5. CDR3 length: 13 amino acids. The CDR3 DNA reads as TGCAGTGCTACCAAGGACAGGGGTTACGAGCAGTACGTC. Translated, it gives CSATKDRGYEQYV.

This chain links TRBV5-1 with TRBJ2-3; D gene uncertain. The CDR3 sequence is 13 residues long. Germline CDR1 is SGHRS and CDR2 is YFSETQ. V lost 6 bases to trimming and J lost 2 bases, with 10 bases between them. The CDR3 DNA sequence: TGCGCCAGCAACTCCCAACACACAGATACGCAGTATTTT. Its translation is CASNSQHTDTQYF.

The CDR3 protein is CASSPNHRGYSQPQHF. CDR3 coding DNA: TGTGCCAGCAGTCCGAATCACAGGGGGTATAGTCAGCCCCAGCATTTT. The V call is TRBV2, the J call TRBJ1-5; 8 positions agree with TRBD1. This CDR3 comprises 16 residues. Germline V gives CDR1 SNHLY, CDR2 FYNNEI. Trimming at V came to 5 bases and at J to 6 bases, leaving 12 bases not matched to a gene.

This clonotype was observed a handful of times. The chain has TRBV24-1 and TRBJ1-5; a weak D match, TRBD1 (6 bases). With 5 bases removed from V and 1 base from J, the gap between germline ends came to 14 bases. This CDR3 has 16 amino acids. Germline V gene data show CDR1 as KGHDR and CDR2 as SFDVKD. The CDR3, as DNA: TGTGCCACCAGTGGGGCCGAAGGACAGAGCAATCAGCCCCAGCATTTT. Its translation: CATSGAEGQSNQPQHF.

The chain is built from TRBV7-2 and TRBJ2-1, with 9 bases identical to TRBD1. V lost 3 bases, J lost 7 bases, and 13 bases stayed unmatched. The CDR3 loop spans 17 amino acids. Per germline, CDR1 SGHTA and CDR2 FQGNSA. CDR3 DNA sequence: TGTGCCAGCAGCTTCACGATACCGGGACAGGGTAGGAATGAGCAGTTCTTC. The encoded protein is CASSFTIPGQGRNEQFF.

This clonotype was detected only a few times. The J gene is TRBJ2-3, the V gene TRBV29-1, with 7 bases matching TRBD2. Germline V lookup: CDR1 SQVTM, CDR2 ANQGSEA. Unmatched junction bases numbered 2, after V lost 3 bases and J lost 2 bases. CDR3 length: 13 amino acids. CDR3 sequence reads: CSVESGATDTQYF. The DNA for the CDR3 is TGCAGCGTTGAGAGCGGGGCCACAGATACGCAGTATTTT.

This clonotype came up a few times. This chain uses TRBV11-2 with TRBJ1-4; TRBD1 agrees at 7 bases. Germline assignment: CDR1 SGHAT and CDR2 FQNNGV. The CDR3 covers 15 residues. Trimming at V came to 5 bases and at J to 3 bases, leaving 6 bases not matched to a gene. CDR3 in DNA: TGTGCCAGCAGCACTCAGGGGGTCGCTAATGAAAAACTGTTTTTT. Translated: CASSTQGVANEKLFF.